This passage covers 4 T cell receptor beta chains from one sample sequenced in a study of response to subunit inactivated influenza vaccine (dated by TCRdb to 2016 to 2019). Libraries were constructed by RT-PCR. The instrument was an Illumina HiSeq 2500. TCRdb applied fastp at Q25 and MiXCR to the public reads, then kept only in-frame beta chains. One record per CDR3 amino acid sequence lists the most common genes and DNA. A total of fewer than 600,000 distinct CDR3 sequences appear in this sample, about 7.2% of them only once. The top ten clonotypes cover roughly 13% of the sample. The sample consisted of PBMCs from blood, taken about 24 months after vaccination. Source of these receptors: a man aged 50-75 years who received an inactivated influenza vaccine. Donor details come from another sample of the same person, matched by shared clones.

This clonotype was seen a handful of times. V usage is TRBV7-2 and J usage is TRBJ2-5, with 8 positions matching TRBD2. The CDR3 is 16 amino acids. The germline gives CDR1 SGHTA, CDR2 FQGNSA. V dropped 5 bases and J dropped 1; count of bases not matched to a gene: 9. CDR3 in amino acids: CASSAAGAGAQETQYF. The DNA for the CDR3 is TGTGCCAGCAGCGCAGCGGGGGCGGGGGCCCAAGAGACCCAGTACTTC.

As DNA, the CDR3 is TGTGCCACCAGCAGAGATATCGGACTAGCGGCTAGCACAGATACGCAGTATTTT. Translated, it gives CATSRDIGLAASTDTQYF. The V call is TRBV15, the J call TRBJ2-3; the match to TRBD2 covers 10 bases. This CDR3 is built from 18 residues. Looked up from germline, CDR1 is LNHNV and CDR2 is YYDKDF (reference sequence). V shed 0 bases, J shed 0 bases, and the junction held 6 bases outside the gene matches.

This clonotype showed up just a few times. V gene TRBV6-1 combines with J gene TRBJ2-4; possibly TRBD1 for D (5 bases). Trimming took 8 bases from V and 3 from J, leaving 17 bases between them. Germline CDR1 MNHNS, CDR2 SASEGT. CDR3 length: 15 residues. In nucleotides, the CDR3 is TGTGCCAGCGTCGGGTGGGGCCAGGGCAAAAACATTCAGTACTTC. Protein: CASVGWGQGKNIQYF.

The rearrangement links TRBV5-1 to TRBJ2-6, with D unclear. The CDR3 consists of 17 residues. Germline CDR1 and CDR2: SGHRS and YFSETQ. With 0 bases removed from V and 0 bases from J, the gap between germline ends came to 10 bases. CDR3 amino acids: CASSLAVANSGANVLTF. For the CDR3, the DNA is TGCGCCAGCAGCTTGGCCGTGGCAAACTCTGGGGCCAACGTCCTGACTTTC.